There are a few counts of the clone carrying this TCR beta chain. Antigen: not known. Unmatched junction bases numbered 5, after V lost 1 base and J lost 4 bases. Germline CDR1 is SGHVS and CDR2 is FNYEAQ. This CDR3 has 15 residues. This specimen comes from a study of glioma-infiltrating T cells. Study-level background: Low-grade gliomas were grade II; glioblastomas were grade IV at initial diagnosis. Glioma patients had dexamethasone for six or fewer days before surgery.

Study-level points and caveats: Non-neoplastic patients had below-expected tissue-blood divergence, while all gliomas exceeded expectation. Tissue and blood shared very few CDR3 sequences.

TCR alpha and beta CDR3 regions were amplified from RNA using iRepertoire nested multiplex PCR. Each CDR3 protein gets one entry after TCRdb re-called the multiplex PCR reads with MiXCR. The sample has roughly 350,000 distinct CDR3 sequences, roughly two fifths seen once; the top ten hold 12%. Sequencing was done on a sample of glioma tissue, nonneoplastic brain tissue, or PBMCs (not recorded which). The receptor was derived from a human donor with low-grade glioma or glioblastoma, undergoing nonglioma brain surgery, or in good health (not recorded which). The chain uses TRBV7-6 and TRBJ2-3; 7 bases are a match to TRBD2. The CDR3 nucleotides are TGTGCCAGCAGCTTAGAAGCAGGGAGGGCAGATACGCAGTATTTT. Protein product: CASSLEAGRADTQYF.